Below are 10 T cell receptor beta chains sequenced from a single sample in a study of T-cell memory formation after mild COVID-19. TCRdb reanalysed the 5' RACE reads using MiXCR and keeps one entry per CDR3 protein. The sample yields about 170,000 distinct CDR3 sequences, roughly 13% seen once. Sequencing was carried out using PBMCs or a T cell subset sorted from them (not recorded which). These receptors were taken from a man between 18 and 35 years old who had mild COVID-19 (a few samples of this study predate the infection). Cell type and time point are not known.

V usage is TRBV5-6 and J usage is TRBJ1-2; 7 nucleotides line up with TRBD1. Germline V gene lookup returns CDR1 SGHDT and CDR2 YYEEEE. Trimming took 5 bases from V and 8 from J; bases not matched to a gene: 9. CDR3 size: 13 residues. CDR3 sequence: CASSPRGIEGYTF. CDR3 coding DNA: TGTGCCAGCAGTCCCAGGGGGATAGAAGGCTACACCTTC.

At least ten counts were recorded for this clonotype. The chain uses TRBV7-8 and TRBJ2-5; 8 nucleotides align to TRBD1. CDR3 length equals 15 residues. The V segment lost 5 bases and the J segment 1 base; nucleotides outside the gene matches: 6. CDR1 and CDR2 (germline): SGHVS, FQNEAQ. The CDR3, as DNA: TGTGCCAGCAGCACCGGACAGGGAAGCCAAGAGACCCAGTACTTC. This codes for CASSTGQGSQETQYF.

The chain joins TRBV28 to TRBJ1-6; TRBD1 aligns across 7 bases. With 6 bases clipped from V and 9 bases from J, the junction kept 8 bases outside the gene matches. The V gene's germline CDR1 is MDHEN and CDR2 SYDVKM. This CDR3 is built from 14 residues. For the CDR3, the DNA is TGTGCCAGCAGGTCCGGGACAGCGTTTTCACCCCTCCACTTT. Translated, it gives CASRSGTAFSPLHF.

The chain is built from TRBV5-1 and TRBJ2-1, with D possibly matching TRBD1 (6 bases). CDR1 is SGHRS and CDR2 is YFSETQ in the germline V gene. CDR3 length: 15 amino acids. V lost 4 bases and J 3 bases, leaving 14 bases between the germline ends. The CDR3 DNA sequence: TGCGCCAGCAGCCTGGGGGCCGGTAACTACAATGAGCAGTTCTTC. Translating it yields CASSLGAGNYNEQFF. Based on the CDR3 plus reference TRBV5-1 and TRBJ2-1, the full variable domain is KAGVTQTPRYLIKTRGQQVTLSCSPISGHRSVSWYQQTPGQGLQFLFEYFSETQRNKGNFPGRFSGRQFSNSRSEMNVSTLELGDSALYLCASSLGAGNYNEQFFGPGTRLTVL.

This clonotype was counted a few times. V and J are TRBV12-3 or TRBV12-4 and TRBJ1-4; D is uncertain. The CDR3 spans 12 residues. With 1 base removed from V and 6 bases from J, the gap between germline ends came to 3 bases. CDR3 region: CASSLVYEKLFF. CDR3 coding DNA: TGTGCCAGCAGTTTAGTTTATGAAAAACTGTTTTTT.

The chain employs TRBV6-5 and TRBJ1-5, with D possibly matching TRBD1 (5 bases). This CDR3 has 14 amino acids. V was clipped by 0 bases and J by 9 bases, with 12 bases between them. Germline V CDR1 and CDR2: MNHEY, SVGAGI. The CDR3 nucleotides read TGTGCCAGCAGTTACTCTGTGGGGGGTTGGCCCCAGCATTTT. It is translated as CASSYSVGGWPQHF.

This clonotype showed up just a few times. The chain has TRBV12-3 or TRBV12-4 and TRBJ1-1; no clear D gene. V lost 6 bases, J lost 0 bases, and 11 bases lay in between. The CDR3 is 14 amino acids. The CDR3 reads CASRTRPLNTEAFF. In nucleotides, the CDR3 is TGTGCCAGCAGAACTCGCCCGTTGAACACTGAAGCTTTCTTT.

The sample holds a few counts of this clonotype. The DNA of the CDR3 is TGCGCCAGCAGCTTCGAAGGCCATCAGCCCCAGCATTTT. Amino acid sequence: CASSFEGHQPQHF. V usage is TRBV5-1 and J usage is TRBJ1-5; D uncertain. Germline CDR1 SGHRS, CDR2 YFSETQ. This CDR3 contains 13 residues. Trimming removed 2 bases at V and 5 bases at J, with 8 bases between.

This clonotype was observed a handful of times. This sequence joins TRBV12-3 or TRBV12-4 and TRBJ2-2; TRBD1 is a possible D gene (7 bases). Trimming took 7 bases from V and 3 from J, leaving 12 bases between them. The CDR3 runs to 14 residues. The CDR3 region has the DNA TGTGCCAGCACGGCAGGGGGGCACACCGGGGAGCTGTTTTTT. Its protein is CASTAGGHTGELFF.

The sample holds a few counts of this clonotype. The chain uses TRBV9 and TRBJ2-7, with D tentatively TRBD1 or TRBD2 (5 bases each). The CDR3 has 15 amino acids. V gave up 2 bases and J gave up 0 bases, with 12 bases separating them. CDR1 is SGDLS, CDR2 YYNGEE, per germline. The CDR3 bases are TGTGCCAGCAGCGTGGGGGTGGCGAACTCCTACGAGCAGTACTTC. Translating it yields CASSVGVANSYEQYF.